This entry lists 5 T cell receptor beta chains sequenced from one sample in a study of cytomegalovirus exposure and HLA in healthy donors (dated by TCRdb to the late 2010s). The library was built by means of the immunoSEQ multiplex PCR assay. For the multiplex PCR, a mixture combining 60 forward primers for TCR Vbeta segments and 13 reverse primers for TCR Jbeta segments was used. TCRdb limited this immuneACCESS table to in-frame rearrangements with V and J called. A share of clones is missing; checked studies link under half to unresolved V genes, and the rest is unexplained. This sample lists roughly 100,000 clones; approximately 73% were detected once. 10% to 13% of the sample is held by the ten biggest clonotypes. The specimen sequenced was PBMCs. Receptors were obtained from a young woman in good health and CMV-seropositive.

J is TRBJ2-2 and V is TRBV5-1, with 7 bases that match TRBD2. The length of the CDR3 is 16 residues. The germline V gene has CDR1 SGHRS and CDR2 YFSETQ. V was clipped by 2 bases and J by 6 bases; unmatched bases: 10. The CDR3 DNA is TGCGCCAGCAGCTTTGCGGCTAGCGGTCATGCCGGGGAGCTGTTTTTT. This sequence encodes CASSFAASGHAGELFF.

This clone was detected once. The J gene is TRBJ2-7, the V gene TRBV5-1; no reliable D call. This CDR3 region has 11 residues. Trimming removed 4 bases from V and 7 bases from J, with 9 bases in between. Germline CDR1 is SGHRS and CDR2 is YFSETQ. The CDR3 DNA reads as TGCGCCAGCAGCCCGGGTCAGGAGCAGTACTTC. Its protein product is CASSPGQEQYF.

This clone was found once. Here the CDR3 reads CASSDDSDQPQHF. The CDR3 DNA reads TGTGCCAGCAGTGATGACAGCGACCAGCCCCAGCATTTT. V usage is TRBV2 and J usage is TRBJ1-5, with D perhaps matching TRBD1 (5 bases). The CDR3 runs 13 residues. The ends were cut back, 3 bases at V and 7 bases at J, with 10 bases in the middle. Germline values: CDR1 SNHLY, CDR2 FYNNEI.

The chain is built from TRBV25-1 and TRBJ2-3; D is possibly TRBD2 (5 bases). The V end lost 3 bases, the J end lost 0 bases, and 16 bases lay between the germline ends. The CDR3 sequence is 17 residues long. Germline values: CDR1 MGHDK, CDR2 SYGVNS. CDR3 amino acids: CASSDSSSFLSTDTQYF. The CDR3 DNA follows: TGTGCCAGCAGTGACAGCTCTAGCTTTCTTAGCACAGATACGCAGTATTTT.

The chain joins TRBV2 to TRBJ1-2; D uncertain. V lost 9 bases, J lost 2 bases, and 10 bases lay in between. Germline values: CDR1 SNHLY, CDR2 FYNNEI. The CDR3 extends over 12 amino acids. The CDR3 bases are TGTGCCAGTATAGACTGGAACTATGGCTACACCTTC. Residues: CASIDWNYGYTF.